One sample yielded the 20 T cell receptor beta chains listed below, sequenced in a study of early T cells in non-severe SARS-CoV-2 infection. TCRdb analysed the 5' RACE reads with MiXCR anew, one entry per CDR3 protein. This sample has fewer than 25,000 distinct CDR3 sequences, with about 4.5% found just once. Sequenced material: whole blood. The receptors originated from an adult who was a healthcare worker with PCR-confirmed SARS-CoV-2 infection or an uninfected control (not recorded which).

This clonotype was counted only a few times. This sequence joins TRBV7-2 and TRBJ1-1, with D tentatively TRBD1 (5 bases). V lost 0 bases and J 4 bases, leaving 9 bases between the germline ends. Germline V lookup: CDR1 SGHTA, CDR2 FQGNSA. The CDR3 runs 14 residues. Here the CDR3 reads CASSLAGGSTEAFF. DNA of the CDR3: TGTGCCAGCAGCTTAGCCGGGGGTTCCACTGAAGCTTTCTTT.

This clonotype appeared many times. The V and J genes are TRBV6-5 and TRBJ1-1; TRBD1 matches 7 bases. Germline V lookup: CDR1 MNHEY, CDR2 SVGAGI. The CDR3 consists of 13 residues. The ends lost 6 bases at V and 4 bases at J; junction bases unmatched: 5. The CDR3 sequence is CASRSQGGTEAFF. The CDR3 DNA reads as TGTGCCAGCAGATCCCAGGGGGGCACTGAAGCTTTCTTT.

In its sample, this clonotype was seen many times. This chain links TRBV30 with TRBJ2-3; D not certain. CDR3 length equals 12 residues. CDR1 GTSNPN and CDR2 SVGIG come from the germline V gene (reference sequence). V lost 5 bases to trimming and J lost 0 bases, with 6 bases between them. The CDR3 region is CAWGPSTDTQYF. The CDR3 DNA sequence: TGTGCCTGGGGCCCTAGCACAGATACGCAGTATTTT.

V gene TRBV5-1 combines with J gene TRBJ1-4, with D perhaps matching TRBD1 (6 bases). CDR1 is SGHRS and CDR2 is YFSETQ in the germline V gene. This CDR3 has 17 residues. Trimming left V 0 bases short and J 4 bases short, with 16 bases between. The chain's CDR3 is CASSLDPGGPSNEKLFF. As DNA, the CDR3 is TGCGCCAGCAGCTTGGATCCCGGGGGCCCGAGTAATGAAAAACTGTTTTTT.

This clonotype was detected ten times or more. This chain links TRBV5-1 with TRBJ1-5; D not certain. Germline V gives CDR1 SGHRS, CDR2 YFSETQ. This CDR3 is built from 16 residues. V lost 5 bases and J lost 9, with 24 bases in between. The chain's CDR3 is CASRWDMGQASPPQHF. In nucleotides, the CDR3 is TGCGCCAGCAGATGGGATATGGGTCAAGCCAGCCCGCCCCAGCATTTT.

This clonotype was detected only a few times. The chain has TRBV6-5 and TRBJ2-2; 12 bases line up with TRBD1. V dropped 6 bases and J dropped 6; count of bases not matched to a gene: 8. The CDR3 consists of 16 residues. Germline V gene sequence: CDR1 MNHEY, CDR2 SVGAGI. DNA for the CDR3: TGTGCCAGCAGCACCCCGGGACAGGGGGCGCCCGGGGAGCTGTTTTTT. The encoded protein is CASSTPGQGAPGELFF.

This clonotype showed up many times. The chain couples TRBV11-2 to TRBJ2-3; D not certain. The ends were cut back, 1 base at V and 9 bases at J, with 14 bases in the middle. The germline V gene has CDR1 SGHAT and CDR2 FQNNGV. CDR3 length: 14 residues. The CDR3, as DNA: TGTGCCAGCAGCTTAGTGGTGGGGTCCCGGACGCAGTATTTT. Protein product: CASSLVVGSRTQYF.

This clonotype is deemed medium-sized. The chain couples TRBV7-6 to TRBJ2-5; D perhaps matches TRBD1 (5 bases). V dropped 1 base and J dropped 1 base, with 7 bases sitting between them. Germline V lookup: CDR1 SGHVS, CDR2 FNYEAQ. There are 14 residues in the CDR3. The CDR3 here is CASSLVQGQETQYF. CDR3 nucleotides: TGTGCCAGCAGCTTAGTGCAGGGCCAAGAGACCCAGTACTTC. The full variable domain, completed using reference TRBV7-6 and TRBJ2-5, is GAGVSQSPRYKVTKRGQDVALRCDPISGHVSLYWYRQALGQGPEFLTYFNYEAQQDKSGLPNDRFSAERPEGSISTLTIQRTEQRDSAMYRCASSLVQGQETQYFGPGTRLLVL.

This sequence joins TRBV7-3 and TRBJ2-3; 8 nucleotides match TRBD1. The CDR3 contains 16 residues. Germline loops: CDR1 SGHTA, CDR2 FQGTGA. V lost 5 bases and J lost 0; bases outside the gene matches: 7. CDR3: CASSTRTGLSTDTQYF. The CDR3 nucleotides are TGTGCCAGCAGCACCCGGACAGGGTTAAGCACAGATACGCAGTATTTT. The full variable domain, its missing parts supplied by reference TRBV7-3 and TRBJ2-3, is GAGVSQTPSNKVTEKGKYVELRCDPISGHTALYWYRQSLGQGPEFLIYFQGTGAADDSGLPNDRFFAVRPEGSVSTLKIQRTERGDSAVYLCASSTRTGLSTDTQYFGPGTRLTVL.

This clonotype occurred many times. V usage is TRBV29-1 and J usage is TRBJ1-1; D gene unclear. From germline, CDR1 is SQVTM and CDR2 ANQGSEA. There are 11 residues in the CDR3. V was shortened by 6 bases and J by 4 bases, with 9 bases between the two germline ends. The CDR3 sequence is CSVVPFTEAFF. Here the CDR3 DNA reads TGCAGCGTGGTACCGTTCACTGAAGCTTTCTTT.

This clonotype was observed many times. The chain recombines TRBV24-1 with TRBJ2-1, with TRBD1 identical over 7 bases. Germline loops: CDR1 KGHDR, CDR2 SFDVKD. CDR3 size: 16 residues. With V trimmed by 7 bases and J by 0 bases, 8 bases remained unmatched. The DNA of the CDR3 is TGTGCCACCAGCTCAGACAGGGCGGGCTCCTACAATGAGCAGTTCTTC. This codes for CATSSDRAGSYNEQFF.

This chain connects TRBV5-4 to TRBJ2-1; 7 bases agree with TRBD2. The CDR3 length is 17 residues. CDR1 is SGHNT, CDR2 YYREEE, per germline (reference sequence). The ends lost 0 bases at V and 2 bases at J; junction bases unmatched: 8. The chain's CDR3 is CASSLAVGGSPYNEQFF. The CDR3 DNA follows: TGTGCCAGCAGCTTGGCCGTAGGCGGGAGTCCCTACAATGAGCAGTTCTTC.

J is TRBJ2-3 and V is TRBV30; D may be TRBD2 (6 bases). The germline gives CDR1 GTSNPN, CDR2 SVGIG (reference sequence). The CDR3 covers 11 residues. The CDR3 nucleotides are TGTGGGGGAGGCTCCACAGATACGCAGTATTTT. It yields the protein CGGGSTDTQYF.

This clonotype occurred many times. This chain connects TRBV7-9 to TRBJ2-2; possibly TRBD1 or TRBD2 for D (5 bases each). CDR3 length: 14 residues. The germline V and J ends were trimmed by 5 bases and 5 bases, with 12 bases remaining between them. Germline V gene data show CDR1 as SEHNR and CDR2 as FQNEAQ (reference sequence). The CDR3 is CASSQGRSTGELFF. The DNA of the CDR3 is TGTGCCAGCAGCCAGGGACGTTCAACCGGGGAGCTGTTTTTT.

There are many counts of this clonotype. This chain links TRBV29-1 with TRBJ2-5; D ambiguous. V was clipped by 2 bases and J by 0 bases, with 4 bases between them. The germline CDR1 and CDR2 sequences are SQVTM and ANQGSEA. The CDR3 length is 12 residues. CDR3 in DNA: TGCAGCGTTGAACCCTACCAAGAGACCCAGTACTTC. It is translated as CSVEPYQETQYF.

This clonotype is judged medium-sized. The chain has TRBV28 and TRBJ2-2, with D possibly matching TRBD2 (5 bases). Germline CDR1 and CDR2: MDHEN and SYDVKM. V was pared by 4 bases and J by 5 bases, with 14 bases between. The length of the CDR3 is 15 residues. In DNA, the CDR3 is TGTGCCAGCAGTTCATTGGCCCGGGGAACCGGGGAGCTGTTTTTT. Translating it yields CASSSLARGTGELFF.

This clonotype has ten or more counts. The chain combines TRBV29-1 with TRBJ2-1; 9 bases are a match to TRBD1. CDR3 length equals 14 residues. CDR1 and CDR2 (germline): SQVTM, ANQGSEA. Trimming took 7 bases from V and 1 from J; bases not matched to a gene: 5. For the CDR3, the DNA is TGCAGCGCTTCGACAGGGGGGTCCTACAATGAGCAGTTCTTC. Translation: CSASTGGSYNEQFF.

This clonotype has more than one count but fewer than ten. The chain is built from TRBV30 and TRBJ2-3; D gene unclear. The ends were cut back, 7 bases at V and 2 bases at J, with 7 bases in the middle. CDR1 GTSNPN and CDR2 SVGIG come from the germline V gene (reference sequence). The CDR3 is 11 residues long. This chain's CDR3 is CAFTNTDTQYF. DNA for the CDR3: TGTGCCTTTACTAACACAGATACGCAGTATTTT.

This clonotype was recorded many times. The chain recombines TRBV12-3 or TRBV12-4 with TRBJ2-7; the D gene is possibly TRBD1 (5 bases). The CDR3 has 13 residues. Trimming cost V 3 bases and J 1 base, with 7 bases left between them. The CDR3 reads CASSLGQSYEQYF. The CDR3 bases are TGTGCCAGCAGTTTGGGGCAGTCCTACGAGCAGTACTTC.

This clonotype was counted at least ten times. The rearrangement links TRBV18 to TRBJ1-5; weak D call: TRBD1 (6 bases). The germline gives CDR1 KGHSH, CDR2 LQKENI. V was clipped by 3 bases and J by 0 bases, with 9 bases between them. This CDR3 is 15 amino acids long. CDR3 nucleotides: TGTGCCAGCTCACCGCAGGGGAATAGCAATCAGCCCCAGCATTTT. It encodes CASSPQGNSNQPQHF.